This is a list of T cell receptor beta chains from one sample in a study of early T cells in non-severe SARS-CoV-2 infection. TCRdb used MiXCR to reprocess the 5' RACE reads, holding one entry per CDR3 protein. The sample holds approximately 39,000 distinct CDR3 sequences; under 5% are singletons and the top ten take 16%. The source material was whole blood. Receptor source: an adult who was a healthcare worker with PCR-confirmed SARS-CoV-2 infection or an uninfected control (not recorded which). CDR3s include the opening cysteine and the closing phenylalanine or tryptophan. D genes are given only for firm matches. Where a row states a size, it is once, few, many or the class of an expanded clone; other rows omit it.

>TRBD2|many|TRBJ2-5|TRBV2
TGTGCCAGCAGCGTAGCGGGCGAGACCCAGTACTTC
CASSVAGETQYF
>TRBD1|many|TRBJ1-2|TRBV4-1
TGCGCCAGCAGCCTCATCCCTGGGGGACAGAGCACCTTC
CASSLIPGGQSTF
>TRBD1|many|TRBJ1-4|TRBV20-1
TGCAGTGCCCTTCCGGGACAGGGGATTCAAAAACTGTTTTTT
CSALPGQGIQKLFF
>NA|NA|TRBJ1-5|TRBV12-3/TRBV12-4
TGTGCCAGCTCGGGTGGAGGGTCCGGCAATCAGCCCCAGCATTTT
CASSGGGSGNQPQHF
>NA|many|TRBJ1-2|TRBV3-1
TGTGCCAGCAGCCAAGATGAGACTCACTATGGCTACACCTTC
CASSQDETHYGYTF
>NA|many|TRBJ1-3|TRBV11-3
TGTGCCAGCAGCTTAGCCCTTTTCGAGGTTCCTGGAAACACCATATATTTT
CASSLALFEVPGNTIYF
>NA|NA|TRBJ2-7|TRBV7-9
TGTGCCAGCAGCTTTCGGGCAGGGCCCTACGAGCAGTACTTC
CASSFRAGPYEQYF
>TRBD1|NA|TRBJ1-2|TRBV4-1
TGCGCCAGCAGCCAAGGAAGGACAGGGTTGTTTGGCTACACCTTC
CASSQGRTGLFGYTF
>TRBD1|many|TRBJ2-7|TRBV5-1
TGCGCCAGCACCCTGGGACAGGGGGCTGACGAGCAGTACTTC
CASTLGQGADEQYF
>NA|NA|TRBJ2-1|TRBV24-1
TGTGCCACCAGTGATGGAACTAGTCCCTACAATGAGCAGTTCTTC
CATSDGTSPYNEQFF
>NA|many|TRBJ2-5|TRBV2
TGTGCCAGCAGAAATCCGGGATCGACAGAGACCCAGTACTTC
CASRNPGSTETQYF
>NA|many|TRBJ2-5|TRBV2
TGTGCCAGCGGAACGGGGCCTCACTCGGAGACCCAGTACTTC
CASGTGPHSETQYF
>NA|few|TRBJ2-5|TRBV7-6
TGTGCCAGCAGCTTAGTAGTTGGGCTGGGAGAGGAGACCCAGTACTTC
CASSLVVGLGEETQYF
>TRBD2|NA|TRBJ2-3|TRBV7-8
TGTGCCAGCAGCATACACGGACTAGCCGGGGCGGTCACAGACACGCAGTATTTT
CASSIHGLAGAVTDTQYF
>TRBD2|many|TRBJ2-5|TRBV29-1
TGCAGCGCCGCCGTAGGAGCGGGGGCCCAAGAGACCCAGTACTTC
CSAAVGAGAQETQYF
>TRBD1|few|TRBJ1-6|TRBV7-9
TGTGCCAGCAGCCCCTACCGGGACAGGGATAATTCACCCCTCCACTTT
CASSPYRDRDNSPLHF
>TRBD1|many|TRBJ2-5|TRBV5-1
TGCGCCAGCAGCTCGGCCGGGACAGGAGAGACCCAGTACTTC
CASSSAGTGETQYF